The 10 T cell receptor beta chains listed next were all sequenced from one sample in a study of blood T cells in healthy people across ages. Sample-barcoded 5' priming and a J-beta primer mix drove a second PCR of about 6 to 11 cycles. MiXCR, run by TCRdb on the 5' RACE reads, gives a single entry per CDR3 protein. The repertoire holds hundreds of thousands of distinct CDR3 sequences, 40% to 45% seen once, with about 30% in the top ten. The specimen was blood. These receptors originate from a man older than 75 in good health.

This clonotype was seen at least ten times. CDR3 nucleotides: TGTGCCAGCAGCCCACTGGACGGCGATCAGCCCCAGCATTTT. Protein: CASSPLDGDQPQHF. This chain connects TRBV4-2 to TRBJ1-5; no clear D. With 4 bases removed from V and 5 bases from J, the gap between germline ends came to 12 bases. Per the germline V gene, CDR1 is LGHNA and CDR2 is YNFKEQ. CDR3 length: 14 residues.

This rearrangement joins TRBV14 to TRBJ1-6; possible D gene TRBD1, 5 bases. Trimming left V 1 base short and J 4 bases short, with 11 bases between. Germline V lookup: CDR1 SGHDN, CDR2 FVKESK. The CDR3 loop spans 16 amino acids. In DNA, the CDR3 is TGTGCCAGCAGCCAAGGAAGACAGTATTATAATTCACCCCTCCACTTT. Protein: CASSQGRQYYNSPLHF. The full variable domain, its missing parts supplied by reference TRBV14 and TRBJ1-6, is EAGVTQFPSHSVIEKGQTVTLRCDPISGHDNLYWYRRVMGKEIKFLLHFVKESKQDESGMPNNRFLAERTGGTYSTLKVQPAELEDSGVYFCASSQGRQYYNSPLHFGNGTRLTVT.

This clonotype was picked up one time. The V and J genes are TRBV5-4 and TRBJ2-3; the D is unclear. Germline V CDR1 and CDR2: SGHNT, YYREEE (reference sequence). The V and J ends lost 0 bases and 2 bases respectively, with 13 bases between them. This CDR3 has 16 residues. The CDR3 loop is CASSLARVGYTDTQYF. The CDR3 nucleotides read TGTGCCAGCAGCTTGGCCCGGGTGGGGTACACAGATACGCAGTATTTT. Filled out from reference TRBV5-4 and TRBJ2-3, the complete variable domain reads ETGVTQSPTHLIKTRGQQVTLRCSSQSGHNTVSWYQQALGQGPQFIFQYYREEENGRGNFPPRFSGLQFPNYSSELNVNALELDDSALYLCASSLARVGYTDTQYFGPGTRLTVL.

The sample holds a few counts of this clonotype. The chain carries TRBV9 and TRBJ2-1, with 9 bases that match TRBD2. This CDR3 is 15 amino acids long. Germline V lookup: CDR1 SGDLS, CDR2 YYNGEE. J was trimmed by 3 bases and V by 0 bases; bases with no gene match: 1. CDR3 in DNA: TGTGCCAGCAGCGTAGCTAGCGGGGACTACAATGAGCAGTTCTTC. Its protein is CASSVASGDYNEQFF.

The V gene is TRBV6-2 or TRBV6-3, the J gene TRBJ2-4, with TRBD1 identical over 7 bases. The DNA matches TRBJ2-7 better at its end, which makes the J call doubtful. CDR1 and CDR2 (germline): MNHEY, SVGEGT. This CDR3 comprises 15 residues. DNA for the CDR3: TGTGCCAGCAGACCCCCAGGGGGAGAATGCTACGAGCAGTACTTC. Its translation is CASRPPGGECYEQYF.

This chain connects TRBV5-1 to TRBJ1-1; TRBD1 might be the D (6 bases). The V end was cut by 2 bases, the J end by 0 bases, with 14 bases between. Germline CDR1 reads SGHRS; CDR2 reads YFSETQ. This CDR3 spans 16 amino acids. CDR3 in DNA: TGCGCCAGCAGCTTCGGCTTGGGGACACTGAACACTGAAGCTTTCTTT. Protein sequence: CASSFGLGTLNTEAFF.

This clonotype was observed a single time. A read error is possible here, since a much larger clone lies one base away. The chain has TRBV7-2 and TRBJ1-2, with no clear D. The germline gives CDR1 SGHTA, CDR2 FQGNSA. Deletions cut 1 base from V and 3 bases from J, with 3 bases between. The CDR3 extends over 12 amino acids. The CDR3 DNA reads TGTGCCAGCAGCTTAGATGACTATGGCTACACCTTC. Protein sequence: CASSLDDYGYTF.

The chain couples TRBV7-8 to TRBJ2-4, with TRBD1 matching 7 bases. This CDR3 comprises 14 residues. Germline V CDR1 and CDR2: SGHVS, FQNEAQ. With V trimmed by 1 base and J by 13 bases, 10 bases remained unmatched. The chain's CDR3 is CASSLDQTGLVQYF. The CDR3 DNA follows: TGTGCCAGCAGCTTAGACCAGACAGGGCTGGTGCAGTACTTC.

This clonotype appeared a few times. This chain links TRBV5-1 with TRBJ2-7, with 8 bases fitting TRBD1. The V and J ends lost 4 bases and 1 base, in that order; junction bases with no gene match: 4. This CDR3 has 14 residues. CDR1 and CDR2 (germline): SGHRS, YFSETQ. DNA of the CDR3: TGCGCCAGCAGCCCCAGGGGGCAGTCCTACGAGCAGTACTTC. This codes for CASSPRGQSYEQYF.

This clonotype was seen more than once but under ten times. This sequence joins TRBV5-1 and TRBJ2-3; a weak D match, TRBD2 (6 bases). The V gene lost 4 bases and the J gene lost 2 bases, with 14 bases spanning the gap. Germline V gene sequence: CDR1 SGHRS, CDR2 YFSETQ. The CDR3 totals 15 residues. CDR3 residues: CASSLTGTFTDTQYF. The CDR3 DNA sequence: TGCGCCAGCAGCCTCACCGGGACTTTCACAGATACGCAGTATTTT.